A selection of T cell receptor beta chains follows, all from one sample in a study of CD8+ T cells in alopecia areata. Only in-frame clones appear in the TCRdb table, and some are missing; sequencing was by immunoSEQ multiplex PCR. The sample contains 93,000 or so clones, 55% of which appear only once. Material: CD4+ T cells sorted from blood. Source of these receptors: a human donor in good health. Each CDR3 is given with its conserved first and last residue. The order of the fields is D gene, CDR3 length, clone size, J gene, V gene, CDR3 protein, CDR3 DNA. A D gene is named only where the DNA matches it firmly. Only some rows state a clone size, as once, few, many or a class for expanded clones.

. | 13 | . | TRBJ2-5 | TRBV18 | CASSPGLQETQYF | TGTGCCAGCTCACCAGGGCTCCAAGAGACCCAGTACTTC
. | 13 | . | TRBJ1-2 | TRBV5-1 | CASSPAGDYGYTF | TGCGCCAGCAGCCCCGCAGGGGACTATGGCTACACCTTC
. | 17 | few | TRBJ1-3 | TRBV2 | CASSEALRPSSGNTIYF | TGTGCCAGCAGTGAAGCGCTTCGGCCGAGCTCTGGAAACACCATATATTTT
. | 13 | . | TRBJ2-5 | TRBV5-1 | CASSLISLETQYF | TGCGCCAGCAGCTTGATTTCTTTGGAGACCCAGTACTTC
TRBD2 | 15 | few | TRBJ2-1 | TRBV7-9 | CASSLDPAGYNEQFF | TGTGCCAGCAGCTTAGATCCAGCGGGGTACAATGAGCAGTTCTTC
TRBD1 | 17 | . | TRBJ2-5 | TRBV7-2 | CASSLVGGQLLLETQYF | TGTGCCAGCAGCTTAGTAGGGGGACAGCTTCTTCTAGAGACCCAGTACTTC
. | 13 | few | TRBJ2-1 | TRBV10-3 | CATADRTHNEQFF | TGTGCCACGGCGGACAGAACCCACAATGAGCAGTTCTTC
TRBD2 | 16 | medium-sized | TRBJ2-1 | TRBV15 | CATSIGLAGAYNEQFF | TGTGCCACCAGCATCGGACTAGCGGGGGCGTACAATGAGCAGTTCTTC
. | 15 | . | TRBJ2-3 | TRBV11-2 | CASSRWTALADTQYF | TGTGCCAGCAGCAGATGGACAGCGCTAGCAGATACGCAGTATTTT
. | 15 | . | TRBJ2-3 | TRBV11-2 | CASSLSGGPTDTQYF | TGTGCCAGCAGCTTAAGTGGAGGTCCCACAGATACGCAGTATTTT
TRBD2 | 14 | . | TRBJ2-1 | TRBV13 | CASSPRGAYNEQFF | TGTGCCAGCAGCCCGCGGGGGGCCTACAATGAGCAGTTCTTC
. | 13 | . | TRBJ1-1 | TRBV7-2 | CASNLGSVTEAFF | TGTGCCAGCAACCTTGGATCGGTTACTGAAGCTTTCTTT
. | 14 | few | TRBJ2-3 | TRBV15 | CATSRDVGPDTQYF | TGTGCCACCAGCAGAGATGTCGGCCCAGATACGCAGTATTTT
TRBD1 | 14 | . | TRBJ2-7 | TRBV2 | CASAPGQGTYEQYF | TGTGCCAGTGCTCCGGGACAGGGGACTTATGAGCAGTACTTC
. | 14 | few | TRBJ1-1 | TRBV29-1 | CSVMGFVLNTEAFF | TGCAGCGTTATGGGATTTGTTTTGAACACTGAAGCTTTCTTT
. | 15 | . | TRBJ1-1 | TRBV7-2 | CASSLGSAGGTEAFF | TGTGCCAGCAGCTTAGGATCCGCCGGGGGAACTGAAGCTTTCTTT
. | 14 | . | TRBJ2-5 | TRBV7-2 | CASTQGGNRKTQYF | TGTGCCAGCACCCAAGGGGGAAACCGGAAGACCCAGTACTTC
. | 14 | . | TRBJ2-7 | TRBV18 | CASSQDSSSYEQYF | TGTGCCAGCTCACAGGACAGCAGCTCCTACGAGCAGTACTTC
. | 14 | . | TRBJ2-7 | TRBV30 | CAWTRAAGVGEQYF | TGTGCCTGGACAAGGGCGGCAGGGGTGGGCGAGCAGTACTTC
. | 15 | . | TRBJ2-2 | TRBV11-1 | CASSARPANTGELFF | TGTGCCAGCAGCGCCCGCCCAGCGAACACCGGGGAGCTGTTTTTT
. | 16 | . | TRBJ2-5 | TRBV11-2 | CASSRRVDSMGETQYF | TGTGCCAGCAGCCGCCGGGTCGATAGTATGGGGGAGACCCAGTACTTC
TRBD1 | 13 | few | TRBJ1-4 | TRBV13 | CASSQDRGEKLFF | TGTGCCAGCAGCCAGGACAGGGGTGAAAAACTGTTTTTT
. | 11 | . | TRBJ2-7 | TRBV10-3 | CATGPTYEQYF | TGTGCCACGGGCCCAACTTACGAGCAGTACTTC
. | 14 | few | TRBJ2-7 | TRBV9 | CASSVGPDSYEQYF | TGTGCCAGCAGCGTAGGCCCAGATTCCTACGAGCAGTACTTC
. | 13 | . | TRBJ2-5 | TRBV30 | CAWTKDYQETQYF | TGTGCCTGGACCAAGGATTACCAAGAGACCCAGTACTTC
. | 16 | . | TRBJ2-5 | TRBV18 | CASSPEADWYQETQYF | TGTGCCAGCTCACCGGAGGCTGATTGGTACCAAGAGACCCAGTACTTC